This TCR beta chain originates from a study of PD-L1 blockade in urothelial cancer. Germline CDR1 and CDR2: LNHNV and YYDKDF (reference sequence). V shed 3 bases, J shed 5 bases, and the junction held 5 bases outside the gene matches. This CDR3 has 15 residues. The sample's time point: pretreatment peripheral blood. Assay used: immunoSEQ multiplex PCR; TCRdb lists only in-frame clones, some missing. The top ten hold 3% to 4% of the sample, which has around 130,000 clones, 65% to 85% seen once. This sequence joins TRBV15 and TRBJ2-3, with 10 bases aligning to TRBD2. The sequenced sample was PBMCs, obtained around atezolizumab (anti-PD-L1) treatment. This receptor was obtained from a man aged 50 or older with urothelial cancer. The CDR3 sequence is CATSRKREGQDTQYF. CDR3 coding DNA: TGTGCCACCAGCAGGAAGCGGGAGGGCCAAGATACGCAGTATTTT.